The rows below give T cell receptor beta chains drawn from one sample of a study of T cell responses to AZD1222 COVID-19 vaccine. The data were produced by immunoSEQ multiplex PCR, yet TCRdb's version contains in-frame clones alone and is incomplete. The sample includes 85,000 to 130,000 clones, 90% of them seen just once. This specimen consisted of peripheral blood, obtained 28 days after the second AZD1222 dose. The receptors here all came from an adult who received the AZD1222 COVID-19 vaccine. Both conserved end residues are trimmed from each CDR3. Fields, in order: clone size, J gene, V gene, CDR3 protein. Not all rows give a size; the values are once, few, many and, for expanded clones, a class.

.,TRBJ2-7,TRBV15,ATSSGTGPYEQY
.,TRBJ2-5,TRBV7-3,ASSLSGGRGETQY
few,TRBJ1-3,TRBV5-1,ASSLDTSSGNTIY
.,TRBJ2-7,TRBV10-3,AISDRSYEQY
.,TRBJ2-7,TRBV6-5,ASGSIQGAAYEQY
few,TRBJ2-1,TRBV3-1/TRBV3-2,ASSQDGQPHNEQF
.,TRBJ2-7,TRBV10-3,AISGGADSYEQY
.,TRBJ2-6,TRBV19,ASSTGRTGANVLT
.,TRBJ2-7,TRBV20-1,SVRPGYEQY
.,TRBJ1-1,TRBV5-1,ASRPGQEPNTEAF
.,TRBJ2-3,TRBV6-1,ASSEGLAGGPGDTQY
.,TRBJ1-2,TRBV12-3/TRBV12-4,ASSGQVDGYT
.,TRBJ1-2,TRBV18,ASSQQGNYGYT
.,TRBJ1-5,TRBV18,ASSPSDGNQPQH
.,TRBJ1-5,TRBV18,ASSPAGRSVGNQPQH
once,TRBJ1-2,TRBV6-5,ASSSDSGYT
.,TRBJ2-2,TRBV6-5,ASSYGQGSTGELF